This T cell receptor beta chain came from a study of T cells in Graves' hyperthyroidism and ophthalmopathy. The study's findings and limits: Ophthalmopathy, as predicted by the model, came a median around 7 months after the prediction. Peripheral blood also featured most of the thyroid clonotypes expanded above 0.001.

Notes on this clonotype: Antigen: not known.

The CDR3 totals 15 residues. V shed 3 bases, J shed 3 bases, and the junction held 4 bases outside the gene matches. The germline gives CDR1 SGHNT, CDR2 YYREEE (reference sequence). TCR beta CDR3 regions were amplified from RNA transcripts. The TCR CDR3 first-round RT-PCR relied on the HTBI primer set. TCRdb re-called the multiplex PCR reads with MiXCR, one entry per CDR3 protein. The sample lists under 350,000 distinct CDR3 sequences, about 13% occurring once. Pregnant or lactating patients were excluded, as were those with uncontrolled infection or other autoimmune disease. The authors obtained PBMCs from 7.5 to 10 ml of fresh peripheral blood.

V usage is TRBV5-4 and J usage is TRBJ1-4; TRBD1 aligns across 8 bases. This TCR derives from a woman aged 40 to 50 with Graves' ophthalmopathy. Sequences were obtained from blood. CDR3 coding DNA: TGTGCCAGCAGCTCCCGGACAGGGTCTAATGAAAAACTGTTTTTT. It translates to CASSSRTGSNEKLFF.